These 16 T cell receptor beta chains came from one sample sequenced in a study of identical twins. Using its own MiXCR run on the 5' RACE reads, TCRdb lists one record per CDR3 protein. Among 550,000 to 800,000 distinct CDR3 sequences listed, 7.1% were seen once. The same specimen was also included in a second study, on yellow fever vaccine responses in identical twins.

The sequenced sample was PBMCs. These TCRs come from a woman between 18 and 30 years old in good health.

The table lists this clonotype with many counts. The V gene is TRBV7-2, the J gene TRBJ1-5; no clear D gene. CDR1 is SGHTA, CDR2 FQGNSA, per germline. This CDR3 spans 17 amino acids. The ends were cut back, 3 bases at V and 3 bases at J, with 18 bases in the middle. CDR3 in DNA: TGTGCCAGCAGCTTGGGCCCCGCCGTTGATCTCAATCAGCCCCAGCATTTT. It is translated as CASSLGPAVDLNQPQHF. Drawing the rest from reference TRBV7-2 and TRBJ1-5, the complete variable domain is GAGVSQSPSNKVTEKGKDVELRCDPISGHTALYWYRQSLGQGLEFLIYFQGNSAPDKSGLPSDRFSAERTGGSVSTLTIQRTQQEDSAVYLCASSLGPAVDLNQPQHFGDGTRLSIL.

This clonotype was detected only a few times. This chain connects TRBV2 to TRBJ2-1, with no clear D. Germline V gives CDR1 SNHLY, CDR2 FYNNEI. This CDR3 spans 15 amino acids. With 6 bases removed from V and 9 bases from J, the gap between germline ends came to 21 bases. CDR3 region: CASSFSRAALSEQFF. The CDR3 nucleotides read TGTGCCAGCAGCTTCAGTCGGGCAGCTCTCAGTGAGCAGTTCTTC. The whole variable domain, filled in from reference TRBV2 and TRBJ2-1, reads EPEVTQTPSHQVTQMGQEVILRCVPISNHLYFYWYRQILGQKVEFLVSFYNNEISEKSEIFDDQFSVERPDGSNFTLKIRSTKLEDSAMYFCASSFSRAALSEQFFGPGTRLTVL.

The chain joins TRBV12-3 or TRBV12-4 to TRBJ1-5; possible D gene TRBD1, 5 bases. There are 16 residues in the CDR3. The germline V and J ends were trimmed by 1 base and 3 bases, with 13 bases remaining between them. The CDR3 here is CASSLGQGRINQPQHF. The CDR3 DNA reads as TGTGCCAGCAGTTTAGGGCAGGGTAGGATCAATCAGCCCCAGCATTTT.

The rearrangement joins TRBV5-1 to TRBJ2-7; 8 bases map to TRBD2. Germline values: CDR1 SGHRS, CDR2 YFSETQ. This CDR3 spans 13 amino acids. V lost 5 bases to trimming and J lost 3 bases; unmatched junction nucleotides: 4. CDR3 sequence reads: CASSVSGSYEQYF. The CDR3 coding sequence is TGCGCCAGCAGTGTCAGCGGGAGCTACGAGCAGTACTTC.

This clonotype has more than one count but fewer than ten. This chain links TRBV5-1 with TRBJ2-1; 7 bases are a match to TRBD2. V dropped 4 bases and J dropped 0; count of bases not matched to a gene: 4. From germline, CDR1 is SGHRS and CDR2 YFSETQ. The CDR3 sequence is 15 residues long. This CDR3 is CASSQTSYSYNEQFF. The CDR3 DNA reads TGCGCCAGCAGCCAGACTAGCTACTCCTACAATGAGCAGTTCTTC.

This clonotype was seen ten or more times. CDR3 residues: CSASASGRAYEQYF. DNA of the CDR3: TGCAGTGCTAGTGCTAGCGGGAGGGCCTACGAGCAGTACTTC. This sequence joins TRBV20-1 and TRBJ2-7; 12 positions match TRBD2. Germline lookup yields CDR1 DFQATT and CDR2 SNEGSKA (reference sequence). CDR3 length equals 14 residues. V gave up 3 bases and J gave up 2 bases; unmatched junction bases: 2.

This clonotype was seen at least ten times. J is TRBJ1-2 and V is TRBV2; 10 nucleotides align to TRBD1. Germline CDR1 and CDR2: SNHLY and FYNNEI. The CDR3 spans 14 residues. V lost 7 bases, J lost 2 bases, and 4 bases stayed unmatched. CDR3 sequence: CASTRTGGNYGYTF. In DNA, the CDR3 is TGTGCCAGCACCAGGACAGGGGGGAACTATGGCTACACCTTC.

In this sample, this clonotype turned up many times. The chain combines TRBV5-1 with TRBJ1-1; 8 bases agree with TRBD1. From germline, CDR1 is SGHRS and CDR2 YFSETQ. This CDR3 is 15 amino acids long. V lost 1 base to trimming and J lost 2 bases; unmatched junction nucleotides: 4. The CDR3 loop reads CASSLSPGGNTEAFF. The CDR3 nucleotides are TGCGCCAGCAGCTTGTCCCCAGGGGGCAACACTGAAGCTTTCTTT.

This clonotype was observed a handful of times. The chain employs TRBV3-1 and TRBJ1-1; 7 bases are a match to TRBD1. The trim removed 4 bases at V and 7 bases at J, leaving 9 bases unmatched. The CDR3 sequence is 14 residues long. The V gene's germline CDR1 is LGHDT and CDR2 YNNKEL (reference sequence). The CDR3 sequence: CASSLHRDRDEAFF. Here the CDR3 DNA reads TGTGCCAGCAGCCTCCACCGGGACAGAGATGAAGCTTTCTTT.

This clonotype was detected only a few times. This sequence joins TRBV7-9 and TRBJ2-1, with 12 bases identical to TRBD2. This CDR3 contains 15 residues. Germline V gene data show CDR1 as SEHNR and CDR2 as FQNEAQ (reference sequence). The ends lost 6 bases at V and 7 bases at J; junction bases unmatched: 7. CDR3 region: CASRPTSGRWNEQFF. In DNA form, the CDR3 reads TGTGCCAGCAGACCGACTAGCGGGAGATGGAATGAGCAGTTCTTC.

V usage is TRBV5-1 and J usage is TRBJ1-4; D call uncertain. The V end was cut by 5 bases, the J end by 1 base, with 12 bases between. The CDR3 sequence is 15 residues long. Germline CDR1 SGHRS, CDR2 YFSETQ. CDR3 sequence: CASRTAGGTNEKLFF. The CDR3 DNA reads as TGCGCCAGCAGAACAGCCGGTGGAACTAATGAAAAACTGTTTTTT.

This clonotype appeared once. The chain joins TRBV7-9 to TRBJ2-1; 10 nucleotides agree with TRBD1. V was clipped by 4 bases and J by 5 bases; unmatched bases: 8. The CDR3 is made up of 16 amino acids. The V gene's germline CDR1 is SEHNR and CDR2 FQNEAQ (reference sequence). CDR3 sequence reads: CASSYRDRGPHNEQFF. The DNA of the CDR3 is TGTGCCAGCAGCTACCGGGACAGGGGTCCTCACAATGAGCAGTTCTTC.

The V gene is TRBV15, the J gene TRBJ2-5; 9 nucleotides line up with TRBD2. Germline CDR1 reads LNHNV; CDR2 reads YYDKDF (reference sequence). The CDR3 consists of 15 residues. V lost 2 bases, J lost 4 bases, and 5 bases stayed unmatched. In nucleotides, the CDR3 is TGTGCCACCAGCAGAATGGCGGGAGGGGGAGAGACCCAGTACTTC. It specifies CATSRMAGGGETQYF.

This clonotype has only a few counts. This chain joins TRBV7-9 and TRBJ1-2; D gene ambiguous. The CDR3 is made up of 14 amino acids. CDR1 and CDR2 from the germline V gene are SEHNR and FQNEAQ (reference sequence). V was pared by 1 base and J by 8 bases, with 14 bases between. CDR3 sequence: CASSLVVIGDGYTF. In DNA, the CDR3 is TGTGCCAGCAGCTTAGTGGTCATCGGTGACGGCTACACCTTC.

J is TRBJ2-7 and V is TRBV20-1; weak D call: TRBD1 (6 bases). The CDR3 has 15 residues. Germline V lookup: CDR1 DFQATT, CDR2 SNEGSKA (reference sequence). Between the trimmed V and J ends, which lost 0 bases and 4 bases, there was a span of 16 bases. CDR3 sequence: CSARDRDHRGYEQYF. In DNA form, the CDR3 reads TGCAGTGCTAGAGATAGGGATCATAGGGGGTACGAGCAGTACTTC.

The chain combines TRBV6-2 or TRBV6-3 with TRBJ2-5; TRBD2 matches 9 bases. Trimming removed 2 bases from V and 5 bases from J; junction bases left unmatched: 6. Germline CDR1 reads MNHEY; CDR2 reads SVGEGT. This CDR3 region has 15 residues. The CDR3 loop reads CASSYGGTSPETQYF. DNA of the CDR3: TGTGCCAGCAGTTACGGGGGGACTAGCCCCGAGACCCAGTACTTC.